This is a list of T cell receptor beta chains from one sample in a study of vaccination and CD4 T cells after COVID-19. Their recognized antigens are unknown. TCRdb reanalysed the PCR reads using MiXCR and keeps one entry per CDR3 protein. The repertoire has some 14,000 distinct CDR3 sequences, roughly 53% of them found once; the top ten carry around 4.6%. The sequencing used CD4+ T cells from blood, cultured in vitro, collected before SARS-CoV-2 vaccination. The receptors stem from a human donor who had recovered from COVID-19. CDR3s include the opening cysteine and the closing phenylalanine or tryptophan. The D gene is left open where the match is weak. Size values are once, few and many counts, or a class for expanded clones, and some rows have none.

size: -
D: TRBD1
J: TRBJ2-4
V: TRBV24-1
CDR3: CATSDLRGQGTPNIQYF
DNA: TGTGCCACCAGTGATTTGCGCGGACAGGGGACTCCAAACATTCAGTACTTC

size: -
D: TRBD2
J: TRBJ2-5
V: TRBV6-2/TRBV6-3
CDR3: CASRTSGSLRETQYF
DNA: TGTGCCAGCAGGACTAGCGGAAGTTTACGAGAGACCCAGTACTTC

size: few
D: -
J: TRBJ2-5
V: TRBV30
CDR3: CAWRQGTTSQETQYF
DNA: TGTGCCTGGAGGCAAGGCACTACTTCCCAAGAGACCCAGTACTTC

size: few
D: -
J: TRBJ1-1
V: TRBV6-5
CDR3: CASSYRQLNTEAFF
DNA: TGTGCCAGCAGTTATAGACAGTTGAACACTGAAGCTTTCTTT

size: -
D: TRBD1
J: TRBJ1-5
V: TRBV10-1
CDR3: CASRGQFNQPQHF
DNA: TGCGCCAGCAGGGGACAGTTCAATCAGCCCCAGCATTTT

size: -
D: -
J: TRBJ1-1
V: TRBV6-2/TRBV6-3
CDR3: CASSRTVFNTEAFF
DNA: TGTGCCAGCAGTCGGACAGTTTTTAACACTGAAGCTTTCTTT

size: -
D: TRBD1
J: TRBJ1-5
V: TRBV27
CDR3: CASSSGTGNSNQPQHF
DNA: TGTGCCAGCAGTTCCGGGACAGGGAATAGCAATCAGCCCCAGCATTTT

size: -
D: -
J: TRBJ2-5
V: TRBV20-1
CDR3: CSASVFQETQYF
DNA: TGCAGTGCTAGCGTATTTCAAGAGACCCAGTACTTC

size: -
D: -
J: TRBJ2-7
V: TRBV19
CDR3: CASSPKQGGSYEQYF
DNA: TGTGCCAGTAGCCCGAAACAAGGGGGAAGCTACGAGCAGTACTTC

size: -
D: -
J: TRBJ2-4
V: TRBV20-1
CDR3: CSASLARGFDIQYF
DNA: TGCAGTGCTAGTCTGGCCAGGGGTTTTGACATTCAGTACTTC

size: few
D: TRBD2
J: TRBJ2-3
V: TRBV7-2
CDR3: CASSFGLAGGTDTQYF
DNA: TGTGCCAGCAGCTTCGGACTAGCGGGAGGGACAGATACGCAGTATTTT

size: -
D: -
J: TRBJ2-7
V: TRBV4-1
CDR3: CASSLDMGRDEQYF
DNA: TGCGCCAGCAGCCTAGACATGGGACGCGACGAGCAGTACTTC

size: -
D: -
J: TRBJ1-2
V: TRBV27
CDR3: CASSFTPANYGYTF
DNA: TGTGCCAGCAGTTTCACCCCGGCTAACTATGGCTACACCTTC

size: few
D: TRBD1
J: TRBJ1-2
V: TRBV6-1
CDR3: CASSSPSTGDYGYTF
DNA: TGTGCCAGCAGCTCCCCCTCGACAGGGGACTATGGCTACACCTTC

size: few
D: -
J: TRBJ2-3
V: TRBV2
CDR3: CASSAEGRLGDTQYF
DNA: TGTGCCAGCAGTGCGGAGGGCCGACTAGGAGATACGCAGTATTTT

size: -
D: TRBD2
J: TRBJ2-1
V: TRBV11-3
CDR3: CASSLGLAGDSYNEQFF
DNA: TGTGCCAGCAGCTTAGGACTAGCGGGAGACTCCTACAATGAGCAGTTCTTC

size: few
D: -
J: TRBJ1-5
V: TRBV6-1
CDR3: CASSEVRFRGGWGRQPQHF
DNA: TGTGCCAGCAGTGAAGTGAGGTTTAGGGGAGGTTGGGGGAGGCAGCCCCAGCATTTT